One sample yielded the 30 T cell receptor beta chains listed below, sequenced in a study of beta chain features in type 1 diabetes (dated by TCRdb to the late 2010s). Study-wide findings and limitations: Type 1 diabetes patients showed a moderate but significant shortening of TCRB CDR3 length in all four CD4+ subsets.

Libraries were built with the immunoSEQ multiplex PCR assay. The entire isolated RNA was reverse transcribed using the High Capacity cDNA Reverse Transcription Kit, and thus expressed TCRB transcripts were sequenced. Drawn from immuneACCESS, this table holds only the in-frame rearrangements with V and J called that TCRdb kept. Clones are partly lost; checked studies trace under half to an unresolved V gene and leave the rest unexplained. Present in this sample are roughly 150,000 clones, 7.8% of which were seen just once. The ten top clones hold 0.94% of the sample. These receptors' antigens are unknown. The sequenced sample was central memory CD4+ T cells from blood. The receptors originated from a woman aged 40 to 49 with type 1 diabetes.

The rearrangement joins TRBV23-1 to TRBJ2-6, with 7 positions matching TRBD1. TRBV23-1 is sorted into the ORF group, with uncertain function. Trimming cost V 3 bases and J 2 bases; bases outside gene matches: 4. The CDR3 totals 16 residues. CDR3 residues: CASSHATGPGANVLTF. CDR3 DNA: TGCGCCAGCAGTCACGCGACAGGGCCTGGGGCCAACGTCCTGACTTTC.

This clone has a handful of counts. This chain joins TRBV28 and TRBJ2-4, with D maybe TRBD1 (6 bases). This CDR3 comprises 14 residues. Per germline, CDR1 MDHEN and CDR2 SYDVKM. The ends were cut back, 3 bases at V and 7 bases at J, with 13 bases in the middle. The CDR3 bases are TGTGCCAGCAGTTTTTCAGGGGCCAGGAACATTCAGTACTTC. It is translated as CASSFSGARNIQYF. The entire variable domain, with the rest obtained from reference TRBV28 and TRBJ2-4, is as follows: DVKVTQSSRYLVKRTGEKVFLECVQDMDHENMFWYRQDPGLGLRLIYFSYDVKMKEKGDIPEGYSVSREKKERFSLILESASTNQTSMYLCASSFSGARNIQYFGAGTRLSVL.

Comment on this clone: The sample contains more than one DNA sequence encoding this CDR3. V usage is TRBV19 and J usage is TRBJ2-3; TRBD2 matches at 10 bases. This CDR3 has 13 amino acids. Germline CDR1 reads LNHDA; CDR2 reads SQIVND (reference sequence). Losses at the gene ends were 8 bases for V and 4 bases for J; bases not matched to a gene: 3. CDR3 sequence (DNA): TGTGCCAGTCGAGGACTAGCGGCAGATACGCAGTATTTT. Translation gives CASRGLAADTQYF. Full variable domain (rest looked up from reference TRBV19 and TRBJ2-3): DGGITQSPKYLFRKEGQNVTLSCEQNLNHDAMYWYRQDPGQGLRLIYYSQIVNDFQKGDIAEGYSVSREKKESFPLTVTSAQKNPTAFYLCASRGLAADTQYFGPGTRLTVL.

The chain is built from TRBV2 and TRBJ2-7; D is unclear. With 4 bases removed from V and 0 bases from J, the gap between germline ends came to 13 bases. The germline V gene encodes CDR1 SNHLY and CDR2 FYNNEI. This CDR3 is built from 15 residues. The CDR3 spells CASSGGSPSSYEQYF. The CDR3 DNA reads TGTGCCAGCAGTGGAGGCTCACCCAGCTCCTACGAGCAGTACTTC.

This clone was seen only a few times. CDR3 DNA: TGCAGTGCTGAAGACAGAGATGAAGCTTTCTTT. Translation: CSAEDRDEAFF. This sequence joins TRBV20-1 and TRBJ1-1; the D gene is possibly TRBD1 (5 bases). CDR1 and CDR2 (germline): DFQATT, SNEGSKA (reference sequence). This CDR3 spans 11 amino acids. Trimming removed 5 bases at V and 7 bases at J, with 11 bases between.

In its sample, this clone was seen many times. CDR3 sequence: CASSPPIGSTEAFF. As DNA, the CDR3 is TGTGCCAGCTCACCACCGATTGGTAGCACTGAAGCTTTCTTT. The gene calls are TRBV18 and TRBJ1-1, with D unclear. Trimming shortened V by 0 bases and J by 4 bases, and 9 bases separated the two germline ends. The CDR3 is 14 amino acids. Germline CDR1 reads KGHSH; CDR2 reads LQKENI.

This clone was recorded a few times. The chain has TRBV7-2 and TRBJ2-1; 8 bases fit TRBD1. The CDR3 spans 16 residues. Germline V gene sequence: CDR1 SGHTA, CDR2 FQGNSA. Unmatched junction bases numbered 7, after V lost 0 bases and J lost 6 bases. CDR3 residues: CASSLAPGQVSNEQFF. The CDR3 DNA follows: TGTGCCAGCAGCTTAGCCCCGGGACAGGTGTCCAATGAGCAGTTCTTC.

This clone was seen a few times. The CDR3 DNA follows: TGTGCCAGCAGTCGTCACCCGGGACAGGGGGTAGGGGTTCGAAGTGGCTACACCTTC. Protein: CASSRHPGQGVGVRSGYTF. V is TRBV9 and J is TRBJ1-2, with 11 bases identical to TRBD1. Germline V CDR1 and CDR2: SGDLS, YYNGEE. The CDR3 contains 19 residues. V dropped 5 bases and J dropped 7; count of bases not matched to a gene: 22.

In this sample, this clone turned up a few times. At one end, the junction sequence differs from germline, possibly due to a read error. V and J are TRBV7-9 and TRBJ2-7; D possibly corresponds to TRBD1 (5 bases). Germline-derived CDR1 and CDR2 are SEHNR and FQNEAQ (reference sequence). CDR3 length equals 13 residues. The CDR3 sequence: CASSLASQGNSDF. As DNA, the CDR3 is TGTGCCAGCAGCTTAGCGTCGCAGGGTAATTCAGACTTC.

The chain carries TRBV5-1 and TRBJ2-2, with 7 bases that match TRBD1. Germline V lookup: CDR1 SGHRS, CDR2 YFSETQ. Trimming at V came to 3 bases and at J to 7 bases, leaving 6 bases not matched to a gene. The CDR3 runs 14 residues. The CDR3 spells CASSSYTGDGELFF. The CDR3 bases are TGCGCCAGCAGCTCATATACAGGGGACGGGGAGCTGTTTTTT.

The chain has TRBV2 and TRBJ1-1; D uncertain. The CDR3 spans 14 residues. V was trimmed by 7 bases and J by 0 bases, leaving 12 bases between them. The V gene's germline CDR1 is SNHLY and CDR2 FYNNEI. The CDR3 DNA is TGTGCCAGCACTCTAGAGGGATTGAACACTGAAGCTTTCTTT. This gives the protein CASTLEGLNTEAFF.

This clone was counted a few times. As DNA, the CDR3 is TGTGCCAGCAGTGGGACAGGAGCCTTCTCCTATAATTCACCCCTCCACTTT. It codes for CASSGTGAFSYNSPLHF. The J gene is TRBJ1-6, the V gene TRBV28; 8 bases are shared with TRBD1. V dropped 5 bases and J dropped 0; count of bases not matched to a gene: 6. The germline gives CDR1 MDHEN, CDR2 SYDVKM. The CDR3 has 17 residues.

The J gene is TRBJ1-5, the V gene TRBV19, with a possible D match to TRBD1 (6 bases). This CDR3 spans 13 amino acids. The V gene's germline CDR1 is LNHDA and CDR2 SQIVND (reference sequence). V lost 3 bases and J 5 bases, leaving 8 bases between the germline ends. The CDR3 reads CASSITGHQPQHF. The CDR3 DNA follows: TGTGCCAGTAGTATCACAGGGCATCAGCCCCAGCATTTT.

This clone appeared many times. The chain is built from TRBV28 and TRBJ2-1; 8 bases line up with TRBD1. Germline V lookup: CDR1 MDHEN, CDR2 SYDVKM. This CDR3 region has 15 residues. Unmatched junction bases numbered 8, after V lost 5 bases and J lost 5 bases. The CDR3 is CASSRPGQVNNEQFF. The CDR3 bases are TGTGCCAGCAGTCGACCGGGACAGGTTAACAATGAGCAGTTCTTC.

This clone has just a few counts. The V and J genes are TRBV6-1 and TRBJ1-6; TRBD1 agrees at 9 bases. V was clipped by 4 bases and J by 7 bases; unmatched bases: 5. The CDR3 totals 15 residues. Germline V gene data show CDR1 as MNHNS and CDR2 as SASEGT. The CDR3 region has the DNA TGTGCCAGCAGTGCAGTCGACAGGGGGAATTCACCCCTCCACTTT. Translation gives CASSAVDRGNSPLHF.

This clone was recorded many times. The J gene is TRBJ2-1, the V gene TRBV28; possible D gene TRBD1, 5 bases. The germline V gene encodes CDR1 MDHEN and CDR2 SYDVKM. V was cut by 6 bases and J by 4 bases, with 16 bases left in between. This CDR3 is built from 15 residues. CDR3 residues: CASRSPGMGYNEQFF. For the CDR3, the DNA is TGTGCCAGCAGGAGTCCAGGGATGGGATACAATGAGCAGTTCTTC.

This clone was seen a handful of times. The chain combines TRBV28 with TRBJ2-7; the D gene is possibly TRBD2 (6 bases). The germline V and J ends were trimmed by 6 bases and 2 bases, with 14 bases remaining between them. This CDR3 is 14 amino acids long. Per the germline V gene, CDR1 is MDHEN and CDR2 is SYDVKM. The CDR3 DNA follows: TGTGCCAGCAGCTCCCCGAGGACTACCTACGAGCAGTACTTC. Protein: CASSSPRTTYEQYF.

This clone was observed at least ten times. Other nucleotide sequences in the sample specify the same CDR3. The CDR3 region is CASSPGQGDGYTF. The DNA of the CDR3 is TGTGCCAGCTCACCGGGACAGGGTGACGGCTACACCTTC. The chain carries TRBV18 and TRBJ1-2; 9 bases match TRBD1. The CDR3 covers 13 residues. The V and J ends lost 3 bases and 8 bases, in that order; junction bases with no gene match: 4. Germline CDR1 is KGHSH and CDR2 is LQKENI.

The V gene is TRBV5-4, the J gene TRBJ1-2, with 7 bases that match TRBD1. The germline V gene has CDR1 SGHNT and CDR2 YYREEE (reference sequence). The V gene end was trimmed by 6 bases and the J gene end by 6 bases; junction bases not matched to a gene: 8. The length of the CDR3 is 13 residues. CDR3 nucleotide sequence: TGTGCCAGCAACCCAGACAGGGTTGATGGCTACACCTTC. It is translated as CASNPDRVDGYTF.

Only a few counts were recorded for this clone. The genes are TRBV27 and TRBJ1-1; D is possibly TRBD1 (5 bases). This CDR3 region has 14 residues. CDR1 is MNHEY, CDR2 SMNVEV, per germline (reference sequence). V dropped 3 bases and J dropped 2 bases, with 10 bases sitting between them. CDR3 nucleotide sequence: TGTGCCAGCAGTTTCGGGGGGTTCAACACTGAAGCTTTCTTT. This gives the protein CASSFGGFNTEAFF.

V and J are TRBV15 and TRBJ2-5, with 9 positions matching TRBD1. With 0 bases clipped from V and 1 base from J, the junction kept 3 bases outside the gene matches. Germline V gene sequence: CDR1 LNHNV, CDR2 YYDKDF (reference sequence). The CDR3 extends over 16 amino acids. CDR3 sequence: CATSREATGGQETQYF. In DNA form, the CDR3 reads TGTGCCACCAGCAGAGAGGCGACAGGGGGCCAAGAGACCCAGTACTTC.

Written as DNA, the CDR3 is TGTGCCAGCAGGTGGACAGTTCAGGGCGAGCAGTACTTC. Amino acids: CASRWTVQGEQYF. The chain uses TRBV28 and TRBJ2-7; D is possibly TRBD1 (6 bases). The CDR3 sequence is 13 residues long. V was shortened by 6 bases and J by 6 bases, with 15 bases between the two germline ends. Germline CDR1 is MDHEN and CDR2 is SYDVKM.

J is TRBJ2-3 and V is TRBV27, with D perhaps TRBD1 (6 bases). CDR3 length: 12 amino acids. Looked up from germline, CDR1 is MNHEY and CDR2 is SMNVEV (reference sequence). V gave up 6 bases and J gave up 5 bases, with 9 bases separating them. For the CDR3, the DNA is TGTGCCAGCAGCCAGGGGTTAGATACGCAGTATTTT. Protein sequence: CASSQGLDTQYF.

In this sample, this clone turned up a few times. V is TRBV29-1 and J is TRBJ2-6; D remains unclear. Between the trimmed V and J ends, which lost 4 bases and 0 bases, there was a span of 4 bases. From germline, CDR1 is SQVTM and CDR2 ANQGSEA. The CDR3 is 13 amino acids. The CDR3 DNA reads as TGCAGCGTTGTTAACTCTGGGGCCAACGTCCTGACTTTC. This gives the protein CSVVNSGANVLTF.

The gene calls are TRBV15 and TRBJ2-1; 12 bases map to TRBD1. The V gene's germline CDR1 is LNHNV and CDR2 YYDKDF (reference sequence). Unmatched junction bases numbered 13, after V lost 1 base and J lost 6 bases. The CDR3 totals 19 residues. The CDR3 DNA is TGTGCCACCAGCAGAGTCTCTATCAAGGGACAGGGGGCCGTCAATGAGCAGTTCTTC. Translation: CATSRVSIKGQGAVNEQFF.

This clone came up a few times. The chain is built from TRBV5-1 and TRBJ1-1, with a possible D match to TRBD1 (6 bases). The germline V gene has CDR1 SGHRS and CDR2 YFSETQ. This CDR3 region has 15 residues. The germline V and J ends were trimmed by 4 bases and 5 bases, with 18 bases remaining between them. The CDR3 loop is CASSPVRTAGTEAFF. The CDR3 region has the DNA TGCGCCAGCAGCCCAGTCCGGACAGCGGGGACTGAAGCTTTCTTT.

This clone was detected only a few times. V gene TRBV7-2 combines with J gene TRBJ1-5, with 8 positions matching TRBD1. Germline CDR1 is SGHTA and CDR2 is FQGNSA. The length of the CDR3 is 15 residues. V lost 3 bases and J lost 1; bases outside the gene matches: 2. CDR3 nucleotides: TGTGCCAGCAGCTTCAGACAGGGGAGCAATCAGCCCCAGCATTTT. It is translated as CASSFRQGSNQPQHF.

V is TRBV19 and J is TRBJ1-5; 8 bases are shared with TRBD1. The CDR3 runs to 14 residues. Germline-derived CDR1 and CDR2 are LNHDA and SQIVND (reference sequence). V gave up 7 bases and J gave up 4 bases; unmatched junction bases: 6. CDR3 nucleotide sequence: TGTGCCAGTAAGGTACAGGGGGATAATCAGCCCCAGCATTTT. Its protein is CASKVQGDNQPQHF.

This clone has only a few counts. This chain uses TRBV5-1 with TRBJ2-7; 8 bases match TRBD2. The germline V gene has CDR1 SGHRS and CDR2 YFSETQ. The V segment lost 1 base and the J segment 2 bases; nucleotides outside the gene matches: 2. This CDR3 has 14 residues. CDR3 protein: CASSLRGGPYEQYF. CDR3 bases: TGCGCCAGCAGCTTGCGGGGGGGACCCTACGAGCAGTACTTC.

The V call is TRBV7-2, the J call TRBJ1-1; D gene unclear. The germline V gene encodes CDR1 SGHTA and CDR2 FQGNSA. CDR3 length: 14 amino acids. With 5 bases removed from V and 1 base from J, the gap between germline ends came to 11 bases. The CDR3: CASSLGRGNTEAFF. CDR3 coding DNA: TGTGCCAGCAGCCTAGGGCGGGGGAACACTGAAGCTTTCTTT.